These 23 T cell receptor beta chains came from one sample sequenced in a study of blood T cells in healthy people across ages. Combining a sample-barcoded 5' primer with a J-beta primer mix, a second PCR ran for about 6 to 12 cycles. One entry per CDR3 protein results from TCRdb running MiXCR on the 5' RACE reads. The profile covers about 1.8 million distinct CDR3 sequences, with about 49% appearing a single time and over 2% taken by the ten largest. The source material was blood. Receptor source: a woman aged 40 to 55 in good health.

Details on this clonotype: This may stem from a read error, because a much larger clone lies one nucleotide away. CDR3 sequence reads: CSARGAQSGQYF. The DNA for the CDR3 is TGCAGTGCTAGAGGGGCTCAGAGTGGGCAGTACTTC. This chain joins TRBV20-1 and TRBJ2-7; no clear D. V was pared by 1 base and J by 9 bases, with 13 bases between. Germline V CDR1 and CDR2: DFQATT, SNEGSKA (reference sequence). The CDR3 is 12 amino acids.

This rearrangement joins TRBV7-2 to TRBJ1-5, with 11 bases identical to TRBD1. The CDR3 spans 15 residues. CDR1 is SGHTA, CDR2 FQGNSA, per germline. Trimming cost V 5 bases and J 6 bases; bases outside gene matches: 6. The CDR3 DNA is TGTGCCAGCAGCCTGGGACAGGGGGTGCTTCAGCCCCAGCATTTT. Amino acids: CASSLGQGVLQPQHF.

The CDR3 DNA sequence: TGTGCCAGCAGCATAGATTCGGGCTACACCTTC. Translating gives CASSIDSGYTF. The chain has TRBV28 and TRBJ1-2; D not resolved. The CDR3 loop spans 11 amino acids. CDR1 is MDHEN and CDR2 is SYDVKM in the germline V gene. Deletions cut 6 bases from V and 8 bases from J, with 10 bases between.

The chain uses TRBV5-5 and TRBJ2-7; D is unresolved. V lost 1 base to trimming and J lost 1 base, with 9 bases between them. CDR3 size: 14 residues. Germline CDR1 is SGHKS and CDR2 is YYEKEE (reference sequence). The CDR3 DNA reads as TGTGCCAGCAGCTTGACAGTATATTCCTACGAGCAGTACTTC. This sequence encodes CASSLTVYSYEQYF.

The V call is TRBV28, the J call TRBJ1-1, with TRBD1 as a possible D gene (6 bases). Germline-derived CDR1 and CDR2 are MDHEN and SYDVKM. CDR3 length: 13 amino acids. The V end was cut by 11 bases, the J end by 5 bases, with 18 bases between. The CDR3 DNA reads TGTGCCGGAGGCGGGGGGGCGCGTACTGAAGCTTTCTTT. This gives the protein CAGGGGARTEAFF.

The chain recombines TRBV7-2 with TRBJ2-2; D gene unclear. The length of the CDR3 is 16 residues. Germline CDR1 is SGHTA and CDR2 is FQGNSA. Trimming took 0 bases from V and 3 from J, leaving 11 bases between them. The CDR3 region has the DNA TGTGCCAGCAGCTTAGCAGGGCCCATAGACACCGGGGAGCTGTTTTTT. It encodes CASSLAGPIDTGELFF.

V is TRBV18 and J is TRBJ2-7; the D is unclear. The V and J ends lost 7 bases and 1 base respectively, with 11 bases between them. Germline-derived CDR1 and CDR2 are KGHSH and LQKENI. The CDR3 is 13 amino acids. Here the CDR3 reads CASFTTGSYEQYF. CDR3 bases: TGTGCCAGCTTTACGACCGGATCCTACGAGCAGTACTTC.

This sequence joins TRBV27 and TRBJ1-2; no clear D gene. In germline, CDR1 is MNHEY, CDR2 SMNVEV (reference sequence). This CDR3 is built from 13 residues. The V and J ends lost 3 bases and 4 bases respectively, with 9 bases between them. The chain's CDR3 is CASSFKGPYGYTF. The CDR3 coding sequence is TGTGCCAGCAGTTTCAAAGGGCCCTATGGCTACACCTTC.

The gene calls are TRBV2 and TRBJ1-5; tentatively, D is TRBD1 (6 bases). Trimming took off 8 bases at V and 2 bases at J, with 16 bases between the two ends. Germline lookup yields CDR1 SNHLY and CDR2 FYNNEI. CDR3 size: 15 residues. The CDR3 here is CASATRGLGNQPQHF. The CDR3 bases are TGTGCCAGCGCAACCAGGGGTTTGGGCAATCAGCCCCAGCATTTT.

This clonotype appeared a few times. The chain recombines TRBV4-3 with TRBJ2-3, with D possibly TRBD1 on 6 matching bases. Germline V CDR1 and CDR2: LGHNA, YSLEER. Trimming removed 0 bases from V and 2 bases from J, with 9 bases in between. This CDR3 has 15 residues. Here the CDR3 reads CASSQDRQDTDTQYF. CDR3 in DNA: TGCGCCAGCAGCCAAGATAGACAGGACACAGATACGCAGTATTTT.

In its sample, this clonotype was seen many times. The chain has TRBV11-2 and TRBJ2-5; tentative D call: TRBD1 (5 bases). Germline CDR1 SGHAT, CDR2 FQNNGV. V lost 5 bases and J 0 bases, leaving 16 bases between the germline ends. This CDR3 region has 16 residues. CDR3: CASSQPRQMDQETQYF. The CDR3 DNA is TGTGCCAGCAGCCAACCCAGACAGATGGACCAAGAGACCCAGTACTTC.

This clonotype was picked up one time. This sequence joins TRBV5-6 and TRBJ1-2; D gene unclear. V lost 4 bases to trimming and J lost 7 bases, with 23 bases between them. The CDR3 contains 16 residues. Germline V lookup: CDR1 SGHDT, CDR2 YYEEEE. The CDR3 sequence: CASSPKFEGGFGGYTF. The CDR3 DNA is TGTGCCAGCAGCCCCAAGTTTGAGGGAGGCTTCGGTGGCTACACCTTC.

This clonotype was counted a few times. The V and J genes are TRBV20-1 and TRBJ2-1; D not certain. The CDR3 extends over 15 amino acids. V gave up 3 bases and J gave up 0 bases, with 12 bases separating them. Per germline, CDR1 DFQATT and CDR2 SNEGSKA (reference sequence). CDR3 bases: TGCAGTGCTAGCCAGTGGGCGGACTCCTACAATGAGCAGTTCTTC. The encoded protein is CSASQWADSYNEQFF.

The CDR3 protein is CASSFRDGGIWYF. In DNA, the CDR3 is TGTGCCAGCAGCTTCCGGGACGGTGGCATTTGGTACTTC. This sequence joins TRBV7-2 and TRBJ2-5, with D perhaps matching TRBD1 or TRBD2 (5 bases each). V dropped 3 bases and J dropped 13 bases, with 18 bases sitting between them. This CDR3 is 13 amino acids long. From germline, CDR1 is SGHTA and CDR2 FQGNSA.

The chain is built from TRBV7-2 and TRBJ1-2; D is ambiguous. The germline V gene encodes CDR1 SGHTA and CDR2 FQGNSA. This CDR3 has 16 amino acids. V was trimmed by 0 bases and J by 0 bases, leaving 11 bases between them. The DNA for the CDR3 is TGTGCCAGCAGCTTAGCAACGGGAAGAGCTAACTATGGCTACACCTTC. It codes for CASSLATGRANYGYTF. The whole variable domain, remainder taken from reference TRBV7-2 and TRBJ1-2, is GAGVSQSPSNKVTEKGKDVELRCDPISGHTALYWYRQSLGQGLEFLIYFQGNSAPDKSGLPSDRFSAERTGGSVSTLTIQRTQQEDSAVYLCASSLATGRANYGYTFGSGTRLTVV.

This chain links TRBV28 with TRBJ1-1; 9 bases agree with TRBD1. The CDR3 is made up of 15 amino acids. CDR1 and CDR2 (germline): MDHEN, SYDVKM. The V gene end was trimmed by 7 bases and the J gene end by 1 base; junction bases not matched to a gene: 7. This CDR3 is CASKPGQGPNTEAFF. The CDR3 bases are TGTGCCAGCAAGCCGGGACAGGGACCGAACACTGAAGCTTTCTTT.

This clonotype has more than one count but fewer than ten. This chain joins TRBV20-1 and TRBJ2-1; 9 nucleotides match TRBD2. The CDR3 consists of 15 residues. CDR1 DFQATT and CDR2 SNEGSKA come from the germline V gene (reference sequence). J gave up 5 bases and V 0 bases, and 5 bases lay outside the gene matches. The CDR3 sequence is CSARDWGGGDNEQFF. The CDR3, as DNA: TGCAGTGCTAGAGATTGGGGCGGGGGGGACAATGAGCAGTTCTTC.

The chain has TRBV20-1 and TRBJ1-6; TRBD1 aligns across 7 bases. The CDR3 extends over 16 amino acids. Per germline, CDR1 DFQATT and CDR2 SNEGSKA (reference sequence). With V trimmed by 4 bases and J by 6 bases, 12 bases remained unmatched. The chain's CDR3 is CSANSFTSGGNSPLHF. The CDR3 DNA reads as TGCAGTGCTAATAGCTTTACTTCAGGGGGTAATTCACCCCTCCACTTT.

This clonotype was observed once. The rearrangement links TRBV7-2 to TRBJ2-4; D remains unclear. The end of the DNA is better explained by TRBJ2-7, so the J call may be wrong. This CDR3 comprises 13 residues. The germline V gene encodes CDR1 SGHTA and CDR2 FQGNSA. CDR3 protein: CASARHPNYEQYF. In nucleotides, the CDR3 is TGTGCCAGCGCACGCCACCCTAATTACGAGCAGTACTTC.

This clonotype was counted ten times or more. The gene calls are TRBV20-1 and TRBJ1-2, with 7 bases fitting TRBD1. The germline V gene encodes CDR1 DFQATT and CDR2 SNEGSKA (reference sequence). The trim removed 3 bases at V and 7 bases at J, leaving 8 bases unmatched. The CDR3 sequence is 13 residues long. This chain's CDR3 is CSASPRTGRGYTF. The CDR3 bases are TGCAGTGCTAGTCCCCGGACAGGCCGTGGCTACACCTTC.

This clonotype was observed a few times. The gene calls are TRBV4-1 and TRBJ1-2, with 9 positions matching TRBD1. V was pared by 2 bases and J by 7 bases, with 8 bases of the junction left unmatched. This CDR3 spans 15 amino acids. In germline, CDR1 is MGHRA, CDR2 YSYEKL. Written as DNA, the CDR3 is TGCGCCAGCAGCCAAACCGGGACAGGGCATCGTGGCTACACCTTC. Protein product: CASSQTGTGHRGYTF.

The chain carries TRBV28 and TRBJ2-1; perhaps TRBD2 as D (5 bases). The germline V and J ends were trimmed by 2 bases and 6 bases, with 23 bases remaining between them. Germline V gives CDR1 MDHEN, CDR2 SYDVKM. The CDR3 length is 18 residues. The CDR3 protein is CASSLRNEGIPRANEQFF. The DNA of the CDR3 is TGTGCCAGCAGTTTAAGGAACGAGGGTATCCCAAGGGCCAATGAGCAGTTCTTC. The full variable domain, rest sourced from reference TRBV28 and TRBJ2-1, is DVKVTQSSRYLVKRTGEKVFLECVQDMDHENMFWYRQDPGLGLRLIYFSYDVKMKEKGDIPEGYSVSREKKERFSLILESASTNQTSMYLCASSLRNEGIPRANEQFFGPGTRLTVL.

Worth noting for this clonotype: A read error may produce the germline difference seen at one junction end. This chain uses TRBV5-4 with TRBJ2-1, with 7 nucleotides matching TRBD1. This CDR3 comprises 14 residues. Germline CDR1 SGHNT, CDR2 YYREEE (reference sequence). CDR3 loop: CASSYPRGNNKQFF. The CDR3 DNA reads as TGTGCCAGCAGCTACCCCAGGGGGAACAATAAGCAGTTCTTC.